The sequence of this T cell receptor beta chain was determined in a study of blood T cells in healthy people across ages. Overall study findings and caveats: The study found TCR beta diversity correlated strongly with naive T cell percentage.

Looked up from germline, CDR1 is SGHTA and CDR2 is FQGNSA. V was pared by 5 bases and J by 5 bases, with 11 bases of the junction left unmatched. CDR3 size: 15 residues. A second PCR, run for about 7 to 11 cycles, used a sample-barcoded 5' primer plus a J-beta primer mix. TCRdb re-called the 5' RACE reads through MiXCR, storing one row per CDR3 protein. Of around 870,000 distinct CDR3 sequences listed, less than 35% are singletons. This clonotype has a handful of counts. What it binds is not known. The amount of total RNA extracted per sample was at least 6 micrograms. The J gene is TRBJ2-5, the V gene TRBV7-2, with TRBD2 matching 7 bases. The receptor comes from an elderly woman in good health. Material: blood. In nucleotides, the CDR3 is TGTGCCAGCAGCCCATTTTCGGGGAGGGTTGAGACCCAGTACTTC. Translated: CASSPFSGRVETQYF.